This entry lists 20 T cell receptor beta chains sequenced from one sample in a study of CD8 T cells in Susac syndrome. RNA totalling 0.5 to 1 ug underwent reverse transcription with random hexamers. Via MiXCR, TCRdb re-called the immunoSEQ multiplex PCR reads, giving one row per CDR3 protein. The repertoire includes around 130,000 distinct CDR3 sequences, 85% to 95% of them detected once, and approximately 0.11% sits in the top ten. Sequenced material: CD4+ T cells from PBMCs. The receptor set was obtained from a human donor with multiple sclerosis.

The sample holds one count of this clonotype. The gene calls are TRBV28 and TRBJ2-3, with D unresolved. Trimming pared 6 bases from V and 6 bases from J, leaving 19 bases between. There are 15 residues in the CDR3. The germline gives CDR1 MDHEN, CDR2 SYDVKM. The CDR3 DNA is TGTGCCAGCAGCCGGACGGCGACTCTCAAGGATACGCAGTATTTT. Amino acids: CASSRTATLKDTQYF. The entire variable domain, with the rest obtained from reference TRBV28 and TRBJ2-3, is as follows: DVKVTQSSRYLVKRTGEKVFLECVQDMDHENMFWYRQDPGLGLRLIYFSYDVKMKEKGDIPEGYSVSREKKERFSLILESASTNQTSMYLCASSRTATLKDTQYFGPGTRLTVL.

This sequence joins TRBV7-3 and TRBJ1-2, with D perhaps matching TRBD1 (5 bases). Trimming removed 3 bases from V and 7 bases from J, with 18 bases in between. This CDR3 spans 15 amino acids. Germline values: CDR1 SGHTA, CDR2 FQGTGA. CDR3 sequence: CASSFGARDPSGYTF. Here the CDR3 DNA reads TGTGCCAGCAGCTTTGGCGCCCGGGACCCAAGTGGCTACACCTTC.

V is TRBV3-1 and J is TRBJ1-1; D is undetermined. CDR3 size: 13 residues. Germline V CDR1 and CDR2: LGHDT, YNNKEL (reference sequence). With 3 bases removed from V and 1 base from J, the gap between germline ends came to 6 bases. Written as DNA, the CDR3 is TGTGCCAGCAGCCACGAGGGGAACACTGAAGCTTTCTTT. Amino acid sequence: CASSHEGNTEAFF.

The J gene is TRBJ1-2, the V gene TRBV20-1; the match to TRBD1 covers 7 bases. J lost 6 bases, V lost 6 bases, and 13 bases had no gene match. This CDR3 contains 14 residues. Germline V gene sequence: CDR1 DFQATT, CDR2 SNEGSKA (reference sequence). As DNA, the CDR3 is TGCAGTGCAACGCCTACAGGGGTGAAGAATGGCTACACCTTC. As protein: CSATPTGVKNGYTF.

The J gene is TRBJ1-1, the V gene TRBV5-1; the D gene is possibly TRBD1 (6 bases). This CDR3 is built from 15 residues. Germline V gene lookup returns CDR1 SGHRS and CDR2 YFSETQ. Trimming took off 0 bases at V and 5 bases at J, with 14 bases between the two ends. The CDR3 DNA follows: TGCGCCAGCAGCTTGGAGAAGGGGACACTGACTGAAGCTTTCTTT. Protein product: CASSLEKGTLTEAFF.

A single count supports this clonotype. The chain recombines TRBV12-3 or TRBV12-4 with TRBJ2-7, with D unresolved. Trimming pared 3 bases from V and 4 bases from J, leaving 7 bases between. CDR3 length: 12 residues. The DNA of the CDR3 is TGTGCCAGCAGTTTCTCCCAATACGAGCAGTACTTC. Protein product: CASSFSQYEQYF.

The V call is TRBV27, the J call TRBJ1-4; the match to TRBD1 covers 9 bases. Germline CDR1 is MNHEY and CDR2 is SMNVEV (reference sequence). This CDR3 region has 15 residues. V dropped 6 bases and J dropped 8; count of bases not matched to a gene: 10. In nucleotides, the CDR3 is TGTGCCAGCAGGAATCCGGGACAGGGTAGCGAAAAACTGTTTTTT. It is translated as CASRNPGQGSEKLFF.

This clonotype occurred a few times. The genes are TRBV6-5 and TRBJ2-1, with 11 bases lining up with TRBD2. CDR1 and CDR2 from the germline V gene are MNHEY and SVGAGI. V trimming: 6 bases; J trimming: 7 bases; junction bases outside the gene matches: 5. This CDR3 region has 14 residues. The CDR3 DNA is TGTGCCAGCAGCGTAGCGGGGGGGCGGAATGAGCAGTTCTTC. Its translation is CASSVAGGRNEQFF.

The gene calls are TRBV5-4 and TRBJ2-3; D tentatively reads TRBD1 or TRBD2 (5 bases each). CDR1 is SGHNT, CDR2 YYREEE, per germline (reference sequence). Trimming left V 0 bases short and J 6 bases short, with 17 bases between. The CDR3 is made up of 16 amino acids. Here the CDR3 DNA reads TGTGCCAGCAGCTTGGTCGGGCCGGGGCACGGGGATACGCAGTATTTT. Translated, it gives CASSLVGPGHGDTQYF. Full variable domain (rest looked up from reference TRBV5-4 and TRBJ2-3): ETGVTQSPTHLIKTRGQQVTLRCSSQSGHNTVSWYQQALGQGPQFIFQYYREEENGRGNFPPRFSGLQFPNYSSELNVNALELDDSALYLCASSLVGPGHGDTQYFGPGTRLTVL.

This clonotype was detected only once. This chain joins TRBV3-1 and TRBJ2-7, with D possibly being TRBD2 (6 bases). CDR1 is LGHDT and CDR2 is YNNKEL in the germline V gene (reference sequence). The V gene lost 3 bases and the J gene lost 7 bases, with 16 bases spanning the gap. This CDR3 region has 14 residues. CDR3 bases: TGTGCCAGCAGCCAGAGGCTGGCGCGGGGAGAGCAGTACTTC. Its protein product is CASSQRLARGEQYF.

The rearrangement links TRBV12-3 or TRBV12-4 to TRBJ1-1; D not certain. This CDR3 is 13 amino acids long. V was pared by 3 bases and J by 6 bases, with 11 bases between. Here the CDR3 DNA reads TGTGCCAGCAGTTTGGGAGGGCTGGCTGAAGCTTTCTTT. Residues: CASSLGGLAEAFF.

V usage is TRBV12-3 or TRBV12-4 and J usage is TRBJ2-2, with D maybe TRBD2 (5 bases). V lost 1 base and J lost 4, with 10 bases in between. The CDR3 loop spans 15 amino acids. CDR3 residues: CASSLGLAATGELFF. CDR3 nucleotide sequence: TGTGCCAGCAGTTTAGGTCTAGCCGCCACCGGGGAGCTGTTTTTT.

The sample holds one count of this clonotype. This chain uses TRBV6-1 with TRBJ1-5; tentatively, D is TRBD1 (5 bases). The CDR3 is 14 amino acids. Germline V lookup: CDR1 MNHNS, CDR2 SASEGT. The germline V and J ends were trimmed by 6 bases and 2 bases, with 11 bases remaining between them. The CDR3 protein is CASSQDSGNQPQHF. The CDR3 DNA reads as TGTGCCAGCAGCCAAGACAGCGGCAATCAGCCCCAGCATTTT.

V and J are TRBV2 and TRBJ1-1, with D perhaps matching TRBD1 (6 bases). The CDR3 is made up of 15 amino acids. Germline V gives CDR1 SNHLY, CDR2 FYNNEI. Trimming removed 7 bases from V and 1 base from J, with 16 bases in between. The CDR3, as DNA: TGTGCCAGCACCCCGGGGGGGGCGAGGAACACTGAAGCTTTCTTT. Protein product: CASTPGGARNTEAFF. Together with reference TRBV2 and TRBJ1-1, the CDR3 gives the full variable domain: EPEVTQTPSHQVTQMGQEVILRCVPISNHLYFYWYRQILGQKVEFLVSFYNNEISEKSEIFDDQFSVERPDGSNFTLKIRSTKLEDSAMYFCASTPGGARNTEAFFGQGTRLTVV.

This rearrangement joins TRBV20-1 to TRBJ1-5, with a possible D match to TRBD1 (6 bases). CDR3 length: 19 residues. Germline CDR1 DFQATT, CDR2 SNEGSKA (reference sequence). Trimming shortened V by 2 bases and J by 0 bases, and 23 bases separated the two germline ends. CDR3 in amino acids: CSARRSRYGQLNSNQPQHF. As DNA, the CDR3 is TGCAGTGCTAGACGATCGAGATACGGACAGCTTAATAGCAATCAGCCCCAGCATTTT.

V usage is TRBV20-1 and J usage is TRBJ1-5; 7 bases map to TRBD1. The CDR3 is 13 residues long. Germline CDR1 and CDR2: DFQATT and SNEGSKA (reference sequence). The chain's CDR3 is CSQMDRLGQPQHF. CDR3 DNA: TGCAGCCAAATGGACAGGCTTGGTCAGCCCCAGCATTTT.

This sequence joins TRBV6-5 and TRBJ2-7; D remains unclear. V shed 6 bases and J shed 0 bases, with 12 bases lying between them. Germline lookup yields CDR1 MNHEY and CDR2 SVGAGI. This CDR3 contains 14 residues. In nucleotides, the CDR3 is TGTGCCAGCAGGATCTCCCTGAGCTCCTACGAGCAGTACTTC. Amino acid sequence: CASRISLSSYEQYF.

This clonotype was observed once. This chain connects TRBV14 to TRBJ2-3; 9 positions agree with TRBD1. The CDR3 is 16 residues long. The V gene end was trimmed by 3 bases and the J gene end by 1 base; junction bases not matched to a gene: 5. CDR1 SGHDN and CDR2 FVKESK come from the germline V gene. The CDR3 DNA is TGTGCCAGCAGCCACCGGACAGGGGTCGGCACAGATACGCAGTATTTT. Residues: CASSHRTGVGTDTQYF.

The V and J genes are TRBV7-9 and TRBJ1-1, with D hard to call. The CDR3 is 15 amino acids. Deletions cut 5 bases from V and 0 bases from J, with 13 bases between. Looked up from germline, CDR1 is SEHNR and CDR2 is FQNEAQ (reference sequence). CDR3 sequence (DNA): TGTGCCAGCAGCCCCCCGGGAGCCATGAACACTGAAGCTTTCTTT. Translated: CASSPPGAMNTEAFF.

The chain uses TRBV15 and TRBJ1-4; TRBD1 agrees at 8 bases. Germline lookup yields CDR1 LNHNV and CDR2 YYDKDF (reference sequence). Trimming at V came to 4 bases and at J to 1 base, leaving 2 bases not matched to a gene. The CDR3 has 15 amino acids. The CDR3 DNA follows: TGTGCCACCAGCACGGACAGGGTAACTAATGAAAAACTGTTTTTT. It translates to CATSTDRVTNEKLFF.